The source of this T cell receptor (beta chain) is a study of beta chain features in type 1 diabetes. Background on the study: All samples combined gave 107,917,701 sorted cells for examination.

The whole isolated RNA underwent reverse transcription, so sequencing captured expressed TCRB transcripts. TCRdb's copy holds only in-frame clones and misses some; the assay was immunoSEQ multiplex PCR. The sample yields 350,000 to 450,000 clones, around 13% seen once. This clone has a handful of counts. The antigen is not known. The CDR3 runs 14 residues. The germline gives CDR1 SGHTA, CDR2 FQGNSA. The V end was cut by 5 bases, the J end by 2 bases, with 10 bases between. General observations from the study: Cells carrying high TCR expression could end up over-represented when cDNA is sequenced.

The material sequenced was naive CD4+ T cells from blood. This TCR was recovered from a man younger than 40 in good health. The chain employs TRBV7-2 and TRBJ1-3, with a possible D match to TRBD1 (5 bases). CDR3 residues: CASSLQDTGNTIYF. CDR3 DNA: TGTGCCAGCAGCCTACAGGACACTGGAAACACCATATATTTT.